This T cell receptor (beta chain) derives from a study of shared clonotypes between healthy human individuals. It was CD45RO-negative cells, positively selected for CCR7, that made up naive CD8 cells, with terminally differentiated effector memory CD45RA+ cells excluded. The table came from immunoSEQ multiplex PCR; TCRdb's copy has only in-frame clones and leaves some out. This repertoire shows roughly 2.1 million clones, 85% to 95% found once; its top ten account for under 2%. Germline V gene lookup returns CDR1 SGDLS and CDR2 YYNGEE. The CDR3 length is 16 residues. Unmatched junction bases numbered 9, after V lost 2 bases and J lost 8 bases.

The chain combines TRBV9 with TRBJ2-1; TRBD2 matches 11 bases. The source is a man aged 18 to 30 in good health. Some clones in this sample may be carry-over from other donors' samples. Input material: naive CD8+ T cells from PBMCs. The CDR3 region has the DNA TGTGCCAGCAGCGTTTCACTAGCGGGAGAGGCGGATGAGCAGTTCTTC. Its translation is CASSVSLAGEADEQFF.